This T cell receptor beta chain derives from a study of OX40 agonist ivuxolimab in advanced cancers. CDR3 length equals 16 residues. Germline loops: CDR1 LNHDA, CDR2 SQIVND (reference sequence). With V trimmed by 3 bases and J by 5 bases, 9 bases remained unmatched. This clone was seen a few times. This table comes from immunoSEQ multiplex PCR, and its TCRdb copy is limited to in-frame clones, with some not included. The profile shows approximately 100,000 clones, approximately 90% of them singletons. The chain recombines TRBV19 with TRBJ2-5, with 10 bases that match TRBD2. This clonotype was obtained from an adult with an advanced solid tumor such as melanoma, head and neck, liver or kidney cancer. This specimen consisted of CD4+ or CD8+ T cells sorted from blood, obtained in a trial of the OX40 agonist ivuxolimab. The CDR3 region has the DNA TGTGCCAGTAGTATGGGTGCTAGCGGGAGATGGGAGACCCAGTACTTC. Translation gives CASSMGASGRWETQYF. Based on the CDR3 plus reference TRBV19 and TRBJ2-5, the full variable domain is DGGITQSPKYLFRKEGQNVTLSCEQNLNHDAMYWYRQDPGQGLRLIYYSQIVNDFQKGDIAEGYSVSREKKESFPLTVTSAQKNPTAFYLCASSMGASGRWETQYFGPGTRLLVL.